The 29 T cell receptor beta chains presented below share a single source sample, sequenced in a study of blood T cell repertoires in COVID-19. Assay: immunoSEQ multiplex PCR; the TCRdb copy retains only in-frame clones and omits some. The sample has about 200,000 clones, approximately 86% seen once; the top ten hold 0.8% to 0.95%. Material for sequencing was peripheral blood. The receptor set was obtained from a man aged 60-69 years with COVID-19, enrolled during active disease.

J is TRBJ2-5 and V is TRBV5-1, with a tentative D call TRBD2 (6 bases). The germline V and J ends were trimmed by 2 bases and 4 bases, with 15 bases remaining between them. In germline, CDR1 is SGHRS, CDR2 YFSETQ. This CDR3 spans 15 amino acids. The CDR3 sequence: CASSLRGASGETQYF. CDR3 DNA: TGCGCCAGCAGCTTACGCGGGGCTTCGGGAGAGACCCAGTACTTC.

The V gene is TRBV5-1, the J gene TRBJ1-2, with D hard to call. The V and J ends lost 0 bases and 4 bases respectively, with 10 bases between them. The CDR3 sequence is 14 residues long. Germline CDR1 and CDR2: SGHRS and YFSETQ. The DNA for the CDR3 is TGCGCCAGCAGCTTGGGTGGAGAGGCCTATGGCTACACCTTC. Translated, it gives CASSLGGEAYGYTF.

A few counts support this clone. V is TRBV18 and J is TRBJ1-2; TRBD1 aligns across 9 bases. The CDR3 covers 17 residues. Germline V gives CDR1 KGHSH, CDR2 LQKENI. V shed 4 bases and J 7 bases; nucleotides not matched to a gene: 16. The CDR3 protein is CASSRPGQGRGGGGYTF. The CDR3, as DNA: TGTGCCAGCTCACGGCCGGGACAGGGAAGAGGAGGCGGTGGCTACACCTTC.

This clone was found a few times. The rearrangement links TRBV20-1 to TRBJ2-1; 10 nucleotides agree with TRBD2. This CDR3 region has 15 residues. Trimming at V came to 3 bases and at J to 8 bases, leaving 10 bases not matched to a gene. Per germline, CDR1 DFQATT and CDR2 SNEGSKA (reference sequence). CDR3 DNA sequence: TGCAGTGCTAGTCTTCTAGCGGGAGTCGTTTATGAGCAGTTCTTC. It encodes CSASLLAGVVYEQFF.

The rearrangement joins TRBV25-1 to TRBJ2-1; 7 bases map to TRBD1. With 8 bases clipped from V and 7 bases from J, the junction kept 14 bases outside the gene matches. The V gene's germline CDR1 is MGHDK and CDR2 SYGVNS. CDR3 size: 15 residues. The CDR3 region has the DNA TGTGCCAGCGGCAGGACGGGACAGCTTAGGAATGAGCAGTTCTTC. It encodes CASGRTGQLRNEQFF.

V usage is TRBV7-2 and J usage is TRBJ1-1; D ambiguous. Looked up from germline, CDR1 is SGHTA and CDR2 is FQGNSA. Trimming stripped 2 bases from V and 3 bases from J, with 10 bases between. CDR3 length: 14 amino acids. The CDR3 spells CASSLSVEDTEAFF. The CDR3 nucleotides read TGTGCCAGCAGCTTATCGGTGGAGGACACTGAAGCTTTCTTT.

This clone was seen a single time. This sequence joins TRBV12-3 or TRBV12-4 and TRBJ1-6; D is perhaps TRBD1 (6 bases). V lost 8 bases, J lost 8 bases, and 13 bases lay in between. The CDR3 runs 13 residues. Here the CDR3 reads CASQQGVHSPLHF. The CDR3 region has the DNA TGTGCCAGCCAACAGGGTGTACATTCACCCCTCCACTTT.

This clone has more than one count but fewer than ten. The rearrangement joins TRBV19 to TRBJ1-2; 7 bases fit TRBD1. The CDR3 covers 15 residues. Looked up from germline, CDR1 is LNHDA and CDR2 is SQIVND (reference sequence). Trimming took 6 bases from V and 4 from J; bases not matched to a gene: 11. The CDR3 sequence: CASSRQGSGIYGYTF. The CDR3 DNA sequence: TGTGCCAGTAGCCGACAGGGAAGTGGGATCTATGGCTACACCTTC.

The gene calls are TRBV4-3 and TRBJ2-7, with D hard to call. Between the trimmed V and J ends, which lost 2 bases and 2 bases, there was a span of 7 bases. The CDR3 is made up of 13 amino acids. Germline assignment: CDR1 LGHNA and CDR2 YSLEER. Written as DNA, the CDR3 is TGCGCCAGCAGCCAACAGGATACCTACGAGCAGTACTTC. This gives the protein CASSQQDTYEQYF.

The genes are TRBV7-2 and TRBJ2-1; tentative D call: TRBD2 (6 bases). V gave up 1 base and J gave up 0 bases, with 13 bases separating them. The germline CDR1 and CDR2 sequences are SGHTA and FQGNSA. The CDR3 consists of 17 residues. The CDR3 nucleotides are TGTGCCAGCAGCTTAGTTGGTGGGGGGAGCTCCTACAATGAGCAGTTCTTC. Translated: CASSLVGGGSSYNEQFF. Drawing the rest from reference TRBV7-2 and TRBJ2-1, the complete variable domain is GAGVSQSPSNKVTEKGKDVELRCDPISGHTALYWYRQSLGQGLEFLIYFQGNSAPDKSGLPSDRFSAERTGGSVSTLTIQRTQQEDSAVYLCASSLVGGGSSYNEQFFGPGTRLTVL.

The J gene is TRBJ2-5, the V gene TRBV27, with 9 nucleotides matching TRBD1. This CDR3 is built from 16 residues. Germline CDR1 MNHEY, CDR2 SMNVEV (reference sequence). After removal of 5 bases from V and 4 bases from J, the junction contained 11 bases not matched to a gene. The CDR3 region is CASSLQRTGVGETQYF. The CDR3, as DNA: TGTGCCAGCAGTCTCCAACGGACAGGGGTGGGAGAGACCCAGTACTTC.

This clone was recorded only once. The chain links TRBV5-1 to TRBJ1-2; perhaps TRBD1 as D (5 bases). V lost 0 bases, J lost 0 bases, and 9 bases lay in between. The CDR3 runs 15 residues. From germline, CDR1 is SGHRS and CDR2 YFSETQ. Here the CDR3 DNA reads TGCGCCAGCAGCTTGGGACAGAGAGCTAACTATGGCTACACCTTC. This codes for CASSLGQRANYGYTF.

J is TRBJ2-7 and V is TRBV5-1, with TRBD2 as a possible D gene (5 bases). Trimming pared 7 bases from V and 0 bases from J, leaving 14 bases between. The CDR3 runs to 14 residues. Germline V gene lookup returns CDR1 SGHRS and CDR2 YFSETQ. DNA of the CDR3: TGCGCCAGCTCCCTGGACTCTTACTCCTACGAGCAGTACTTC. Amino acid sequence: CASSLDSYSYEQYF.

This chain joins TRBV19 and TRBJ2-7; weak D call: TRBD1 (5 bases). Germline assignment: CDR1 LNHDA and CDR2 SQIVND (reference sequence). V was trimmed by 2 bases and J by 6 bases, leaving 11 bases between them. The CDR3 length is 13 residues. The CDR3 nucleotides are TGTGCCAGTAGTATATCGGCAGGGCGCGAGCAGTACTTC. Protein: CASSISAGREQYF.

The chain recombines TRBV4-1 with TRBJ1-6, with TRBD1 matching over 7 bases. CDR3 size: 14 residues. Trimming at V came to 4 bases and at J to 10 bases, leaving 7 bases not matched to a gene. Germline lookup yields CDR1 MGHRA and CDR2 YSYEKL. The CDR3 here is CASSPGTASSPLHF. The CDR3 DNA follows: TGCGCCAGCAGCCCGGGGACAGCGTCCTCACCCCTCCACTTT.

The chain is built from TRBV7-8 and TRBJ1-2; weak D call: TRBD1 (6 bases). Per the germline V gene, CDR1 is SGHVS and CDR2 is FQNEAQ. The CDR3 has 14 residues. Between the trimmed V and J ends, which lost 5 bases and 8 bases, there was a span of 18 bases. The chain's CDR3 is CASSPGGPFGGYTF. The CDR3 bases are TGTGCCAGCAGCCCGGGGGGGCCTTTTGGGGGCTACACCTTC.

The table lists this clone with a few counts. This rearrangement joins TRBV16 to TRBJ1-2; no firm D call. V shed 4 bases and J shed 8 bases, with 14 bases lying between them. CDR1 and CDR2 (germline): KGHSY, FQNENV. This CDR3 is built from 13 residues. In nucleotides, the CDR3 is TGTGCCAGCAGCCTGAATAGATTCGGGGGCTACACCTTC. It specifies CASSLNRFGGYTF.

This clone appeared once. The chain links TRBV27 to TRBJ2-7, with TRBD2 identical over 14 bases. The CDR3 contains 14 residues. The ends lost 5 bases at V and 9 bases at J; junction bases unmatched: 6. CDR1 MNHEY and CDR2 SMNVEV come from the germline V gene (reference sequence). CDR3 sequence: CASSPGTSGRVQYF. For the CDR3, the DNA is TGTGCCAGCAGTCCCGGGACTAGCGGGAGAGTGCAGTACTTC.

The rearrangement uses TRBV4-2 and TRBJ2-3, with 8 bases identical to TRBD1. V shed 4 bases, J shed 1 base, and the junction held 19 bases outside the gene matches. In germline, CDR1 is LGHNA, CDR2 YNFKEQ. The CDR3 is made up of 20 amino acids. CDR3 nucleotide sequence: TGTGCCAGCAGCCGACTAGGACAGGGCGGGCTAGCTCCTGGCACAGATACGCAGTATTTT. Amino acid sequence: CASSRLGQGGLAPGTDTQYF.

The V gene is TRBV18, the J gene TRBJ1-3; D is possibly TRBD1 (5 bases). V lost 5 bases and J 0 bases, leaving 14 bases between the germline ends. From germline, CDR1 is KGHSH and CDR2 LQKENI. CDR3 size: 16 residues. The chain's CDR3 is CASSDLSTGSGNTIYF. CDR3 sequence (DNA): TGTGCCAGCTCAGACCTATCAACAGGCTCTGGAAACACCATATATTTT.

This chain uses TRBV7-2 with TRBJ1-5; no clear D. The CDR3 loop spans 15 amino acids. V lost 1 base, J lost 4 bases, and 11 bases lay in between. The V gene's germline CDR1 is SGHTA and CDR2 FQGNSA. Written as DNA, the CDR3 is TGTGCCAGCAGCTTAGGGGGATCGGGGAATCAGCCCCAGCATTTT. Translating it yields CASSLGGSGNQPQHF.

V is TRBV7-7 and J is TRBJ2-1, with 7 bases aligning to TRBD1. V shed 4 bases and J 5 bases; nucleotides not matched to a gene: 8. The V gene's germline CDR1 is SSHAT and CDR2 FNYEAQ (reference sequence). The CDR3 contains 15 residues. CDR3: CASSSGRGYNNEQFF. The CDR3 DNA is TGTGCCAGCAGCTCGGGCAGGGGGTACAACAATGAGCAGTTCTTC.

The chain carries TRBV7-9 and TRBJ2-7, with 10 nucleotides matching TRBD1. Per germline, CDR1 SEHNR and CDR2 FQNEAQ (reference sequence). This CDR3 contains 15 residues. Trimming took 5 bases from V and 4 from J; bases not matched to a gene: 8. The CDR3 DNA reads TGTGCCAGCAGCCCCAGGGACAGGGGCTTATACGAGCAGTACTTC. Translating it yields CASSPRDRGLYEQYF.

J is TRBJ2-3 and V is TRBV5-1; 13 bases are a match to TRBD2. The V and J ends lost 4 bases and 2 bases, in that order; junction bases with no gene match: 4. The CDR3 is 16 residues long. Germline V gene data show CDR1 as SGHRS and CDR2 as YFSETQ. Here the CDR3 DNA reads TGCGCCAGCAGCCCGGGGACTAGCGGGAACACAGATACGCAGTATTTT. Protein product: CASSPGTSGNTDTQYF.

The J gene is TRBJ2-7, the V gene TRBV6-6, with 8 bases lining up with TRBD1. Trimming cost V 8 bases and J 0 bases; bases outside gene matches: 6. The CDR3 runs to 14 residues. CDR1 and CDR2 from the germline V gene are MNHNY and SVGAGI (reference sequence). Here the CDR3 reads CASGLDRDSYEQYF. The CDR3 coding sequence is TGTGCCAGCGGATTGGACAGGGACTCCTACGAGCAGTACTTC.

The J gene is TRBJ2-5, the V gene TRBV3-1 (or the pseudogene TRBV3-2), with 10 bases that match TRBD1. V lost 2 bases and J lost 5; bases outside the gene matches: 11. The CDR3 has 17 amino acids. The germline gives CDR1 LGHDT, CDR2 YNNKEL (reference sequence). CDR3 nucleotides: TGTGCCAGCAGCCAAAGGATCGGGACAGGGGTTTTGGAGACCCAGTACTTC. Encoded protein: CASSQRIGTGVLETQYF.

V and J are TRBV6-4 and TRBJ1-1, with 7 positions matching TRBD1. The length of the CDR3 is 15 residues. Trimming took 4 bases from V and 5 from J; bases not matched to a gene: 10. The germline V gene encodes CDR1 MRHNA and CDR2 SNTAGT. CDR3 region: CASSAGGPQGTEAFF. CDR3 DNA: TGTGCCAGCAGTGCCGGAGGGCCACAGGGGACTGAAGCTTTCTTT.

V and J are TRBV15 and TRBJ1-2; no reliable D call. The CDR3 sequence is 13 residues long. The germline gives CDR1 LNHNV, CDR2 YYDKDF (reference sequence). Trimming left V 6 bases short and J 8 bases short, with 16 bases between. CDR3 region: CATRPRFRWGYTF. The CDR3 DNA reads TGTGCCACCAGACCGAGGTTCCGCTGGGGCTACACCTTC.

DNA for the CDR3: TGTGCCAGCTCTCAGGGGGCGGACACTGAAGCTTTCTTT. Amino acid sequence: CASSQGADTEAFF. The chain uses TRBV18 and TRBJ1-1, with TRBD1 matching 8 bases. The length of the CDR3 is 13 residues. J lost 3 bases, V lost 6 bases, and 3 bases had no gene match. Germline CDR1 reads KGHSH; CDR2 reads LQKENI.